The 5 T cell receptor beta chains reported below all come from one sample, sequenced in a study of regulatory T cells in long-lasting Graves disease (dated by TCRdb to about 2021). What this sample's time point label stands for: newly diagnosed GD, antithyroid drugs for less than 3 months. For both TCR sequencing and RNA sequencing, RNA was extracted from PBMCs using TRIzol. Library preparation used multiplex PCR. The instrument given in TCRdb is Illumina HiSeq 4000. TCR beta libraries were built with iRepertoire HTBI primers and Arm-PCR amplification of CDR3 regions. The public reads were quality trimmed at Q25 with fastp and then assembled into clones with MiXCR by TCRdb, keeping productive beta chains. All rows with the same CDR3 protein become a single entry with the most common DNA and genes. The sample profile shows approximately 400,000 distinct CDR3 sequences; 15% of them were found once. The ten largest make up approximately 16% of the sample.

The sample was also reused in another study, on T cells in Graves' hyperthyroidism and ophthalmopathy.

The sample was peripheral blood mononuclear cells (PBMCs), taken at new diagnosis, from a patient treated with antithyroid drugs. These TCRs come from a woman aged 25 to 39 with Graves disease. Donor details come from another sample of the same person, matched by shared clones.

This clonotype was found many times. This chain links TRBV28 with TRBJ1-1, with 8 nucleotides matching TRBD1. The CDR3 length is 19 residues. Trimming at V came to 8 bases and at J to 0 bases, leaving 20 bases not matched to a gene. The germline V gene encodes CDR1 MDHEN and CDR2 SYDVKM. The chain's CDR3 is CASQIRGPSLGIMNTEAFF. CDR3 coding DNA: TGTGCCAGCCAGATCAGGGGGCCCAGTTTGGGGATTATGAACACTGAAGCTTTCTTT.

This clonotype occurred many times. This chain joins TRBV5-1 and TRBJ1-2; 7 nucleotides match TRBD1. This CDR3 is 15 amino acids long. The V gene's germline CDR1 is SGHRS and CDR2 YFSETQ. Trimming removed 4 bases from V and 0 bases from J; junction bases left unmatched: 6. The CDR3 spells CASSPGTETNYGYTF. For the CDR3, the DNA is TGCGCCAGCAGCCCGGGGACAGAAACTAACTATGGCTACACCTTC. Full variable domain (outside the CDR3, taken from reference TRBV5-1 and TRBJ1-2): KAGVTQTPRYLIKTRGQQVTLSCSPISGHRSVSWYQQTPGQGLQFLFEYFSETQRNKGNFPGRFSGRQFSNSRSEMNVSTLELGDSALYLCASSPGTETNYGYTFGSGTRLTVV.

The chain recombines TRBV6-1 with TRBJ2-7; 13 nucleotides line up with TRBD2. CDR3 length: 14 residues. Trimming took 7 bases from V and 2 from J; bases not matched to a gene: 2. Germline V CDR1 and CDR2: MNHNS, SASEGT. The CDR3 reads CASTGTSGTYEQYF. The CDR3 nucleotides read TGTGCCAGCACCGGGACTAGCGGGACCTACGAGCAGTACTTC.

The chain couples TRBV5-1 to TRBJ2-7; 13 bases agree with TRBD2. The germline V gene has CDR1 SGHRS and CDR2 YFSETQ. V gave up 0 bases and J gave up 3 bases; unmatched junction bases: 15. The CDR3 totals 20 residues. CDR3 region: CASSLAGTSGRARFGYEQYF. In DNA, the CDR3 is TGCGCCAGCAGCTTGGCCGGAACTAGCGGGAGGGCCAGGTTCGGCTACGAGCAGTACTTC.

This clonotype was detected only a few times. It may be a read error: a sequence one base away is much more abundant. The rearrangement links TRBV28 to TRBJ1-1; D gene unclear. CDR1 MDHEN and CDR2 SYDVKM come from the germline V gene. This CDR3 is 14 amino acids long. The CDR3 region is CASKITVGNTEALF. The CDR3 DNA reads as TGTGCCAGCAAGATAACAGTGGGGAACACTGAAGCTCTCTTT. The full variable domain, with the rest looked up from reference TRBV28 and TRBJ1-1, is DVKVTQSSRYLVKRTGEKVFLECVQDMDHENMFWYRQDPGLGLRLIYFSYDVKMKEKGDIPEGYSVSREKKERFSLILESASTNQTSMYLCASKITVGNTEALFGQGTRLTVV.